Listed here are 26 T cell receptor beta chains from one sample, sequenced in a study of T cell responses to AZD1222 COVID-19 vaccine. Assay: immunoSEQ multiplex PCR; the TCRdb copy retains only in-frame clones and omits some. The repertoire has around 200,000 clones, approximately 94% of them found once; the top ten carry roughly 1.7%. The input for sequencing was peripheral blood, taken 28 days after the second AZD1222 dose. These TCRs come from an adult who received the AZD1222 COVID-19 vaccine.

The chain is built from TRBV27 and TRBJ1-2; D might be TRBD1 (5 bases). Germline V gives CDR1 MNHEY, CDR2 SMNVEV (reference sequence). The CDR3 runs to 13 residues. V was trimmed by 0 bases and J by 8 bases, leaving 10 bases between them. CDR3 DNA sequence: TGTGCCAGCAGTTTATCCTCACGGGGCGGCTACACCTTC. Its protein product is CASSLSSRGGYTF.

CDR3 coding DNA: TGTGCCAGCAGTGACGGGACGGGGGGCCCTGGTGAGCAGTTCTTC. Protein product: CASSDGTGGPGEQFF. This chain uses TRBV6-1 with TRBJ2-1, with D perhaps TRBD2 (7 bases). The germline V and J ends were trimmed by 3 bases and 9 bases, with 18 bases remaining between them. The germline gives CDR1 MNHNS, CDR2 SASEGT. The CDR3 loop spans 15 amino acids.

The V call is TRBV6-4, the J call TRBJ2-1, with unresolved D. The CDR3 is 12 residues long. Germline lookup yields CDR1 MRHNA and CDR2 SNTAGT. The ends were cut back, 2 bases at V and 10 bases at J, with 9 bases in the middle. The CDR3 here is CASSDVPGEQFF. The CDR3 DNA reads TGTGCCAGCAGTGACGTCCCAGGCGAGCAGTTCTTC.

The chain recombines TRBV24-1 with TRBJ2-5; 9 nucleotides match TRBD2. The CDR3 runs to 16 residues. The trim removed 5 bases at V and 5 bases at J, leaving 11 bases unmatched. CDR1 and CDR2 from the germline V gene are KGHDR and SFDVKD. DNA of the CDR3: TGTGCCACCAGTGTCGGCGGGAGGGCCAATATGGAGACCCAGTACTTC. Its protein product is CATSVGGRANMETQYF.

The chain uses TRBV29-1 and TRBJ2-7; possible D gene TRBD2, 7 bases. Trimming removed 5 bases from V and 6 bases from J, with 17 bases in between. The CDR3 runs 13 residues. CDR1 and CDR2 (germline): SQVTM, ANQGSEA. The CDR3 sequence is CSVKGGGDLEQYF. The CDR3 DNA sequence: TGCAGCGTTAAGGGGGGAGGGGACCTCGAGCAGTACTTC.

In nucleotides, the CDR3 is TGTGCCAGCAACCAAGCGGGAGCGGATGAGCAGTTCTTC. Amino acid sequence: CASNQAGADEQFF. The gene calls are TRBV5-4 and TRBJ2-1, with 8 bases identical to TRBD2. Trimming removed 6 bases from V and 8 bases from J; junction bases left unmatched: 7. The CDR3 has 13 residues. Germline V gene data show CDR1 as SGHNT and CDR2 as YYREEE (reference sequence).

The CDR3 DNA follows: TGTGCCAGCAGCTCCGCCAGAAGCTATGGCTACACCTTC. As protein: CASSSARSYGYTF. The chain joins TRBV7-2 to TRBJ1-2; D is unresolved. Germline CDR1 reads SGHTA; CDR2 reads FQGNSA. The CDR3 loop spans 13 amino acids. V shed 4 bases and J shed 4 bases, with 10 bases lying between them.

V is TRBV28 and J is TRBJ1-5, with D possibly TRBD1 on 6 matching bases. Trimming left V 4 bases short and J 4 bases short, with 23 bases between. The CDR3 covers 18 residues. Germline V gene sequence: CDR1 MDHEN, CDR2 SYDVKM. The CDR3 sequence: CASSYATGMEIGNQPQHF. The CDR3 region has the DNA TGTGCCAGCAGTTACGCAACAGGGATGGAGATCGGAAATCAGCCCCAGCATTTT.

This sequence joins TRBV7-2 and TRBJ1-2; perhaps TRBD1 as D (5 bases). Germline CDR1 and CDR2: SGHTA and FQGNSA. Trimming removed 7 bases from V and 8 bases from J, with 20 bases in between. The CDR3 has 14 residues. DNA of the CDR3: TGTGCCAGCACCTCCCGATTGGGGACGAACGGCTACACCTTC. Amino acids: CASTSRLGTNGYTF.

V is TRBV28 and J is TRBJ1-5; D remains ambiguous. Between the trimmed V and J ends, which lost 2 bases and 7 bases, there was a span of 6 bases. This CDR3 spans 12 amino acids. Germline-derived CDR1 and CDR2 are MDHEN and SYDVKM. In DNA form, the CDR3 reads TGTGCCAGCAGTTTACGGTGGCAGCCCCAGCATTTT. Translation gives CASSLRWQPQHF.

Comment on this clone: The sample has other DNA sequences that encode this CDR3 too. The CDR3 DNA is TGTGCCAGTAGTATCGGGGGGAACTATGGCTACACCTTC. Its translation is CASSIGGNYGYTF. This chain uses TRBV19 with TRBJ1-2, with a tentative D call TRBD1 (5 bases). The CDR3 is made up of 13 amino acids. CDR1 LNHDA and CDR2 SQIVND come from the germline V gene (reference sequence). V was cut by 3 bases and J by 2 bases, with 7 bases left in between.

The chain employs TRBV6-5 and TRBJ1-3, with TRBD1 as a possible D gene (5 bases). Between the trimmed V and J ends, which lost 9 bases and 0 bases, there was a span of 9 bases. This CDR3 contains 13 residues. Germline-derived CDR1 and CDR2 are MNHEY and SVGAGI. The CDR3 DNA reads TGTGCCAGTTCAACAGGCTCTGGAAACACCATATATTTT. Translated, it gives CASSTGSGNTIYF.

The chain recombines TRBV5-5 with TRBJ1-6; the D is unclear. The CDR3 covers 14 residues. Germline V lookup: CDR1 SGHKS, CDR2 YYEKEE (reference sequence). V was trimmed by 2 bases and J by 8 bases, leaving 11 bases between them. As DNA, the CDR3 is TGTGCCAGCAGCTTTCCGGCGCCCGATTCACCCCTCCACTTT. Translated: CASSFPAPDSPLHF.

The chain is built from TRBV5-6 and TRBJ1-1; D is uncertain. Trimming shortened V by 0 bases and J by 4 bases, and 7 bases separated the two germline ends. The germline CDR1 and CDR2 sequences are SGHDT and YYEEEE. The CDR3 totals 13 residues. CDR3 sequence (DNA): TGTGCCAGCAGCTTGGTGACCGGCACTGAAGCTTTCTTT. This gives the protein CASSLVTGTEAFF.

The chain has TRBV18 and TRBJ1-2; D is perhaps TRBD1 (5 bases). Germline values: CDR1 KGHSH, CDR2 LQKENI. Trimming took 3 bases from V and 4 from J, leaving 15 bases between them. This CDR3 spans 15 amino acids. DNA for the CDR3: TGTGCCAGCTCACCCGCGCAGGGTGTAGGCTATGGCTACACCTTC. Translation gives CASSPAQGVGYGYTF.

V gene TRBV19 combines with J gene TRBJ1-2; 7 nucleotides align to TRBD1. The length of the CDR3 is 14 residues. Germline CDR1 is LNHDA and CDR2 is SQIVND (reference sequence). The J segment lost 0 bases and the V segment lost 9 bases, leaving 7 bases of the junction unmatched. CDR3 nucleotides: TGTGCCAGCCTAGCCGGGACAGCTAACTATGGCTACACCTTC. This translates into CASLAGTANYGYTF.

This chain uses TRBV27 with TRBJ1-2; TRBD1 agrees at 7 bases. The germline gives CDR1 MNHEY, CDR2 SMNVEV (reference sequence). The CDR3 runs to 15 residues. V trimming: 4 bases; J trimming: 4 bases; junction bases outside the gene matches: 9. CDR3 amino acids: CASSSRTGGGYGYTF. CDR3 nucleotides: TGTGCCAGCAGTTCTCGGACAGGAGGGGGCTATGGCTACACCTTC.

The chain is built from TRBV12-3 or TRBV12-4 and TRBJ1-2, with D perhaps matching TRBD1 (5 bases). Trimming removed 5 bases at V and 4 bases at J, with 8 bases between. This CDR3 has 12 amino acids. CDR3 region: CASSPQVYGYTF. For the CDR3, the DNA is TGTGCCAGCAGTCCACAGGTCTATGGCTACACCTTC.

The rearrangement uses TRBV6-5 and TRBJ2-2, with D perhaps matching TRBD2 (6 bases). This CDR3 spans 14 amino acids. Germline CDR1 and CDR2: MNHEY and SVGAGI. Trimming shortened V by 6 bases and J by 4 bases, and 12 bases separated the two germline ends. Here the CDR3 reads CASRAGPTTGELFF. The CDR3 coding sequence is TGTGCCAGCAGAGCGGGCCCTACCACCGGGGAGCTGTTTTTT.

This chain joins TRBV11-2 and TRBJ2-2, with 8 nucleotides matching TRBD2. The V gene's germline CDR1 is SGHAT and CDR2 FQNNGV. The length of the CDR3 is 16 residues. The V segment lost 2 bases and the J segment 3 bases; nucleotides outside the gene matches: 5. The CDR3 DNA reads TGTGCCAGCAGCTTACTGCGGGGGGCCCACACCGGGGAGCTGTTTTTT. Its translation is CASSLLRGAHTGELFF.

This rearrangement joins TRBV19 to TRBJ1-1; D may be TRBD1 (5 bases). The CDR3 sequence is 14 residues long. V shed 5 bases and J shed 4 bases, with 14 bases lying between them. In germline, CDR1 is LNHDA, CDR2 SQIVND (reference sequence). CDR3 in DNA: TGTGCCAGTAGTTTGAGGGGCCAAGGCACTGAAGCTTTCTTT. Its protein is CASSLRGQGTEAFF.

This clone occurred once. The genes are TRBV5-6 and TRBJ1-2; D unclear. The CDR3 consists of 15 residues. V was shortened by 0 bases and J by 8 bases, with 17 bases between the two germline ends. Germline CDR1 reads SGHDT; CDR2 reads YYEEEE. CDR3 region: CASSLGIPPRSGYTF. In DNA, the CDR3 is TGTGCCAGCAGCTTGGGCATTCCCCCCCGAAGCGGCTACACCTTC.

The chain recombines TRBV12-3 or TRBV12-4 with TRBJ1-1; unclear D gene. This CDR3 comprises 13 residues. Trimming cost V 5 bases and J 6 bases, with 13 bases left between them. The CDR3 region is CASSRAQTPEAFF. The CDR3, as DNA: TGTGCCAGCAGTCGGGCCCAGACCCCTGAAGCTTTCTTT.

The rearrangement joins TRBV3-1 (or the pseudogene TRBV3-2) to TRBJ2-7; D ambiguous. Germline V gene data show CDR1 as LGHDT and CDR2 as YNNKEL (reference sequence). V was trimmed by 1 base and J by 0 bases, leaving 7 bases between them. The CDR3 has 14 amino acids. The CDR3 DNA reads TGTGCCAGCAGCCAAGGGTCGGGCTCCTACGAGCAGTACTTC. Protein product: CASSQGSGSYEQYF.

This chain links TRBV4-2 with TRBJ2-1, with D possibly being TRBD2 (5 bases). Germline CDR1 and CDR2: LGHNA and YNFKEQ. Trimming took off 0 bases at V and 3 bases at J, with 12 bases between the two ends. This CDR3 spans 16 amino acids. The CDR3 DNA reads TGTGCCAGCAGCCAAGAGGGAGATTCCTTCTACAATGAGCAGTTCTTC. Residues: CASSQEGDSFYNEQFF.

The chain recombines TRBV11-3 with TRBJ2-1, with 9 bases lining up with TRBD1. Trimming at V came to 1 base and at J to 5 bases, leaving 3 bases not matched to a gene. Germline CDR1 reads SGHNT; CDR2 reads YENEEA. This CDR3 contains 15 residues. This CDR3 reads CASSLGGQGNNEQFF. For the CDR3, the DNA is TGTGCCAGCAGCTTAGGTGGACAGGGGAACAATGAGCAGTTCTTC.